Shown below are 16 T cell receptor beta chains from a single sample sequenced in a study of blood T cell repertoires in COVID-19. Sequenced by immunoSEQ multiplex PCR; TCRdb stores in-frame clones only, minus some. The sample yields about 100,000 clones, less than 75% seen once. Specimen: peripheral blood. Every receptor here comes from a middle-aged woman with acute or convalescent COVID-19.

V gene TRBV5-1 combines with J gene TRBJ2-7; 10 nucleotides agree with TRBD2. The CDR3 has 16 residues. Losses at the gene ends were 4 bases for V and 0 bases for J; bases not matched to a gene: 7. Germline-derived CDR1 and CDR2 are SGHRS and YFSETQ. In nucleotides, the CDR3 is TGCGCCAGCAGCGCCTCCGGGACTAGCGCCTCCTACGAGCAGTACTTC. This sequence encodes CASSASGTSASYEQYF.

This clone has only one observation. The chain is built from TRBV5-1 and TRBJ1-4; D call uncertain. Trimming stripped 0 bases from V and 8 bases from J, with 8 bases between. Germline CDR1 is SGHRS and CDR2 is YFSETQ. The CDR3 covers 13 residues. The CDR3, as DNA: TGCGCCAGCAGCTTGGGGCAATCGGAAAAACTGTTTTTT. Its translation is CASSLGQSEKLFF.

V gene TRBV27 combines with J gene TRBJ2-1, with a tentative D call TRBD2 (7 bases). Germline assignment: CDR1 MNHEY and CDR2 SMNVEV (reference sequence). Trimming took 8 bases from V and 4 from J, leaving 9 bases between them. The CDR3 loop spans 12 amino acids. DNA of the CDR3: TGTGCCAGCGGGAGGGGGTACAATGAGCAGTTCTTC. This translates into CASGRGYNEQFF.

The V and J genes are TRBV4-3 and TRBJ1-6; possible D gene TRBD1, 6 bases. V lost 4 bases and J lost 4, with 11 bases in between. The V gene's germline CDR1 is LGHNA and CDR2 YSLEER. The CDR3 runs 15 residues. The CDR3 nucleotides are TGCGCCAGCAGCCTCGACAGGATTTATAATTCACCCCTCCACTTT. It is translated as CASSLDRIYNSPLHF.

The chain employs TRBV5-1 and TRBJ2-1; 8 bases fit TRBD2. The CDR3 covers 14 residues. V shed 4 bases and J 7 bases; nucleotides not matched to a gene: 7. Germline CDR1 is SGHRS and CDR2 is YFSETQ. CDR3 residues: CASSAGGNGNEQFF. In DNA form, the CDR3 reads TGCGCCAGCAGCGCGGGGGGTAATGGGAATGAGCAGTTCTTC.

CDR3 in amino acids: CASSSPGQGGYTF. Here the CDR3 DNA reads TGTGCCAGCAGCTCACCGGGACAGGGGGGCTACACCTTC. The chain carries TRBV3-1 (or the pseudogene TRBV3-2) and TRBJ1-2; 10 positions match TRBD1. Germline CDR1 and CDR2: LGHDT and YNNKEL (reference sequence). The CDR3 totals 13 residues. Trimming at V came to 5 bases and at J to 8 bases, leaving 5 bases not matched to a gene.

The chain recombines TRBV28 with TRBJ1-2; a weak D match, TRBD1 (5 bases). The germline CDR1 and CDR2 sequences are MDHEN and SYDVKM. The CDR3 is 15 residues long. V lost 3 bases to trimming and J lost 2 bases, with 13 bases between them. This chain's CDR3 is CASSFPGLENYGYTF. The CDR3 region has the DNA TGTGCCAGCAGTTTTCCAGGGCTGGAGAACTATGGCTACACCTTC.

The chain employs TRBV12-3 or TRBV12-4 and TRBJ1-5; a possible D gene is TRBD1 (5 bases). The CDR3 consists of 13 residues. V was shortened by 7 bases and J by 2 bases, with 9 bases between the two germline ends. The CDR3 is CASKTGGNQPQHF. DNA of the CDR3: TGTGCCAGCAAGACGGGGGGCAATCAGCCCCAGCATTTT.

This chain links TRBV24-1 with TRBJ2-7; 10 bases line up with TRBD1. In germline, CDR1 is KGHDR, CDR2 SFDVKD. This CDR3 region has 15 residues. V was clipped by 2 bases and J by 8 bases; unmatched bases: 8. The CDR3 protein is CATSDSTGGRPQQYF. The DNA of the CDR3 is TGTGCCACCAGTGATTCGACAGGGGGCCGGCCCCAGCAGTACTTC.

This chain links TRBV5-5 with TRBJ1-6; 9 nucleotides agree with TRBD1. This CDR3 has 16 amino acids. Germline V gives CDR1 SGHKS, CDR2 YYEKEE (reference sequence). Trimming took 4 bases from V and 7 from J; bases not matched to a gene: 9. The CDR3 spells CASSPKGQGQNSPLHF. CDR3 DNA sequence: TGTGCCAGCAGCCCGAAGGGACAGGGCCAAAATTCACCCCTCCACTTT. The whole variable domain, remainder taken from reference TRBV5-5 and TRBJ1-6, is DAGVTQSPTHLIKTRGQQVTLRCSPISGHKSVSWYQQVLGQGPQFIFQYYEKEERGRGNFPDRFSARQFPNYSSELNVNALLLGDSALYLCASSPKGQGQNSPLHFGNGTRLTVT.

This clone was seen only a few times. The chain employs TRBV5-4 and TRBJ1-3; perhaps TRBD1 as D (6 bases). The CDR3 sequence is 16 residues long. The V gene lost 5 bases and the J gene lost 0 bases, with 15 bases spanning the gap. From germline, CDR1 is SGHNT and CDR2 YYREEE (reference sequence). CDR3 sequence: CASSKDRTGSGNTIYF. The DNA of the CDR3 is TGTGCCAGCAGTAAGGACAGAACAGGCTCTGGAAACACCATATATTTT.

J is TRBJ2-2 and V is TRBV5-1, with D possibly matching TRBD2 (6 bases). V was clipped by 0 bases and J by 3 bases, with 24 bases between them. The CDR3 totals 20 residues. Germline CDR1 is SGHRS and CDR2 is YFSETQ. The CDR3 loop is CASSLGFRTTWTGDTGELFF. The CDR3 coding sequence is TGCGCCAGCAGCTTGGGCTTCCGGACGACGTGGACGGGAGACACCGGGGAGCTGTTTTTT. The full variable domain, rest sourced from reference TRBV5-1 and TRBJ2-2, is KAGVTQTPRYLIKTRGQQVTLSCSPISGHRSVSWYQQTPGQGLQFLFEYFSETQRNKGNFPGRFSGRQFSNSRSEMNVSTLELGDSALYLCASSLGFRTTWTGDTGELFFGEGSRLTVL.

This clone showed up just once. The chain links TRBV27 to TRBJ2-5, with TRBD1 as a possible D gene (5 bases). The V end was cut by 3 bases, the J end by 4 bases, with 9 bases between. Germline V gene data show CDR1 as MNHEY and CDR2 as SMNVEV (reference sequence). The CDR3 runs 13 residues. The CDR3 loop is CASSLGQGETQYF. The CDR3 DNA is TGTGCCAGCAGTTTGGGGCAGGGAGAGACCCAGTACTTC.

The CDR3 reads CASSLGGPTEAFF. Written as DNA, the CDR3 is TGTGCCAGCAGCTTAGGGGGGCCCACTGAAGCTTTCTTT. The chain has TRBV11-2 and TRBJ1-1; D possibly corresponds to TRBD1 (6 bases). Looked up from germline, CDR1 is SGHAT and CDR2 is FQNNGV. The ends were cut back, 1 base at V and 4 bases at J, with 7 bases in the middle. The CDR3 spans 13 residues.

The rearrangement links TRBV5-1 to TRBJ1-2; D unresolved. Germline V CDR1 and CDR2: SGHRS, YFSETQ. Trimming cost V 4 bases and J 0 bases, with 10 bases left between them. This CDR3 has 14 residues. The CDR3: CASSEGWTNYGYTF. The CDR3, as DNA: TGCGCCAGCAGCGAGGGATGGACTAACTATGGCTACACCTTC.

The chain uses TRBV2 and TRBJ2-1; 7 bases are shared with TRBD1. The J segment lost 2 bases and the V segment lost 4 bases, leaving 14 bases of the junction unmatched. Germline V lookup: CDR1 SNHLY, CDR2 FYNNEI. The CDR3 runs 18 residues. The CDR3 sequence: CASSVAGTAVSAYNEQFF. CDR3 sequence (DNA): TGTGCCAGCAGTGTGGCAGGGACAGCAGTTTCTGCCTACAATGAGCAGTTCTTC.